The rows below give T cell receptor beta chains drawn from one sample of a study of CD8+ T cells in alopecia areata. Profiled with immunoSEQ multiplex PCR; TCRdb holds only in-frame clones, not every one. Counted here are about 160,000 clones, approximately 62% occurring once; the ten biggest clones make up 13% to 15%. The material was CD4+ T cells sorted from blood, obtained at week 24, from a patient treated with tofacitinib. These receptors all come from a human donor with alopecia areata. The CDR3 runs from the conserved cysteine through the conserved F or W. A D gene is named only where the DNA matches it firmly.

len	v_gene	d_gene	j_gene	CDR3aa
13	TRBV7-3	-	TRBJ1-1	CASSSQGGTEAFF
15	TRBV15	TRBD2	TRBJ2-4	CATSRTAGGQNIQYF
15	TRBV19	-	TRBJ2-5	CASSSAGSLGETQYF
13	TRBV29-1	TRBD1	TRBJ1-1	CSGTGGASTEAFF
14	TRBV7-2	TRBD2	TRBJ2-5	CARTGTSGKETQYF
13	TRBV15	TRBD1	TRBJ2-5	CATTIGTEETQYF
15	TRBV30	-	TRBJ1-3	CAWSGKSSYGNTIYF
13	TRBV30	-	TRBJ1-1	CAWTTGQGFEAFF
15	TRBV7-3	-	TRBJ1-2	CASSFEGQRPYGYTF
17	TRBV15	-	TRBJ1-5	CATSRDAKSTSNQPQHF
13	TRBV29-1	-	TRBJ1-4	CSVEEGNGEKLFF
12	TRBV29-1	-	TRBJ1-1	CSADRGGTEAFF
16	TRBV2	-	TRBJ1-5	CASTSTGLGMRQPQHF
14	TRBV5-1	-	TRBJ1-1	CASSLDSLNTEAFF
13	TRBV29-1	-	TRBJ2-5	CSVSRGLQETQYF
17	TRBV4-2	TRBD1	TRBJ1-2	CASSQVGQGTSNYGYTF
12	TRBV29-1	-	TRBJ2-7	CSAGPYRDEQYF
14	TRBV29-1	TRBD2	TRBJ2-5	CSGGRGLAEETQYF
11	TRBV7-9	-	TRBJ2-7	CASSLDREQYF
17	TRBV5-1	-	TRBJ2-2	CASSLDPGLMNTGELFF
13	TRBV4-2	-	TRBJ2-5	CASSQGGPETQYF
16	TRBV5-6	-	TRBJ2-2	CASSRGGAGNTGELFF
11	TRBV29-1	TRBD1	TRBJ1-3	CSGRQGNTIYF
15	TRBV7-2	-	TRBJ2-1	CASSLKGRGYNEQFF
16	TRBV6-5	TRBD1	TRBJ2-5	CASSYSFGTGARTQYF
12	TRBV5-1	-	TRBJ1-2	CASRGANYGYTF
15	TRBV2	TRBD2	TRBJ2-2	CASSDAGANTGELFF
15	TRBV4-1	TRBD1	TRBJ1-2	CASSQDHRGPRGYTF
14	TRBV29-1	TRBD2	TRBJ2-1	CSVGGTSADNEQFF
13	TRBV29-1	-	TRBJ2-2	CSVQIGGVGELFF
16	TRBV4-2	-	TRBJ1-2	CASSQVIGAGDYGYTF
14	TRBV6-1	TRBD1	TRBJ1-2	CASSERGQGYGYTF
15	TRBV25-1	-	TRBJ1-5	CASSESGVGVQPQHF
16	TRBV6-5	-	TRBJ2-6	CASSYYPDSGANVLTF
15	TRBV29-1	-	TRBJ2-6	CSVAPRGSGANVLTF
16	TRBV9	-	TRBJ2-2	CASSVSSGLDTGELFF
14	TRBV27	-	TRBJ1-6	CASSLVAGYSPLHF
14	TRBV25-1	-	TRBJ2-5	CASSEMQGWETQYF
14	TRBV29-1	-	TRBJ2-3	CSAEFGSGTDTQYF
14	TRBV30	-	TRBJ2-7	CAWRRAEASYEQYF
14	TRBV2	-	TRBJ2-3	CASSAQGSTDTQYF
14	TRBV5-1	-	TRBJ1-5	CASSLDSSNQPQHF
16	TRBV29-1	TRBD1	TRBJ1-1	CSVEFRDRAVSTEAFF
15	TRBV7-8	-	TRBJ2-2	CASSLRGGVAGELFF
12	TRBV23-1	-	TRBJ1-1	CASSQSKPPIFF
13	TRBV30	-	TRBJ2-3	CAWRRGSTDTQYF
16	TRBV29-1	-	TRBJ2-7	CSARGLSGRKDYEQYF
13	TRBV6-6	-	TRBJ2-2	CASSPIITGELFF
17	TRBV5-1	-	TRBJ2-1	CASSLGPGFRGNNEQFF
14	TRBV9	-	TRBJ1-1	CASSVGGRGAEAFF